Listed below are T cell receptor beta chains from one sample, sequenced in a study of CD8 T cells in ankylosing spondylitis. Via MiXCR, TCRdb re-called the 5' RACE reads, giving one row per CDR3 protein. The data contain 150,000 to 200,000 distinct CDR3 sequences, approximately 13% of them singletons. Sequencing input: blood, either unsorted or a sorted T cell fraction (not recorded which). These receptors all stem from a female donor with ankylosing spondylitis or in good health (not recorded which). Each CDR3 is given with its conserved first and last residue. The D gene is left open where the match is weak. Clone size is stated in some rows and not others, as once, few, many or a class when expanded.

>15|TRBV7-2|-|-|TRBJ1-6
TGTGCCAGCAGCATCGCAAGGGTGAGGGATTCACCCCTCCACTTT
CASSIARVRDSPLHF
>14|TRBV6-2/TRBV6-3|-|-|TRBJ2-5
TGTGCCAGCAGACTACGACACCACCAAGAGACCCAGTACTTC
CASRLRHHQETQYF
>16|TRBV6-2/TRBV6-3|-|few|TRBJ1-1
TGTGCCAGCAGTTACTCGGGGGGTATCATGAACACTGAAGCTTTCTTT
CASSYSGGIMNTEAFF
>17|TRBV10-3|-|many|TRBJ1-3
TGTGCCATCAGGGTAACCGGGACGGATTCGTGGGGAAACACCATATATTTT
CAIRVTGTDSWGNTIYF
>14|TRBV7-2|TRBD2|many|TRBJ2-1
TGTGCCAGCGGCGGGCTAGCGGTCTACAATGAGCAGTTCTTC
CASGGLAVYNEQFF
>16|TRBV7-9|TRBD2|-|TRBJ2-1
TGTGCCAGCAGCCCAGGGACTAGCGGAAACGACAATGAGCAGTTCTTC
CASSPGTSGNDNEQFF
>16|TRBV4-3|-|many|TRBJ1-5
TGCGCCAGCAGCCAAGATTGGGGCTTCGGGGGTCAGCCCCAGCATTTT
CASSQDWGFGGQPQHF
>13|TRBV7-2|-|-|TRBJ2-5
TGTGCCAGCAGCTACGGGACGGAAGAGACCCAGTACTTC
CASSYGTEETQYF
>12|TRBV7-9|-|many|TRBJ1-2
TGTGCCAGCAGATCACAGGGTTATGGCTACACCTTC
CASRSQGYGYTF
>13|TRBV3-1|-|many|TRBJ2-1
TGTGCCAGCAGCGCGAACATAAACTGGGAGCAGTTCTTC
CASSANINWEQFF
>14|TRBV15|-|many|TRBJ2-1
TGTGCCACCAGCAGCCTTTTCAGGGACTATGAGCAGTTCTTC
CATSSLFRDYEQFF
>14|TRBV7-9|TRBD2|many|TRBJ2-7
TGTGCCAGCAGCCGAGCGGGGTCCTCCTACGAGCAGTACTTC
CASSRAGSSYEQYF
>13|TRBV12-3/TRBV12-4|-|few|TRBJ2-2
TGTGCCAGCAAGATACAGGGATCCGGGGAGCTGTTTTTT
CASKIQGSGELFF
>13|TRBV29-1|-|many|TRBJ2-5
TGCAGCGTTGAACCCGGGCCAGGGGAGACCCAGTACTTC
CSVEPGPGETQYF
>15|TRBV7-2|TRBD2|-|TRBJ2-3
TGTGCCAGCAGCTTAGATAGCGGGAGGTCAGATACGCAGTATTTT
CASSLDSGRSDTQYF
>13|TRBV20-1|TRBD1|many|TRBJ1-4
TGCAGTGCTCCACAGGGGTGGGATGAAAAACTGTTTTTT
CSAPQGWDEKLFF
>16|TRBV5-1|-|many|TRBJ1-3
TGCGCCAGCAGCTTGGCCGGGGGGCGAGAAGGAAACACCATATATTTT
CASSLAGGREGNTIYF
>15|TRBV20-1|TRBD1|many|TRBJ2-7
TGCAGTGCCAAGACGGGGACAGGGAATTCCTACGAGCAGTACTTC
CSAKTGTGNSYEQYF
>14|TRBV6-5|TRBD1|few|TRBJ1-2
TGTGCCAGCAGTTACAGCAGGGGGCTTTTTGGTTACACCTTC
CASSYSRGLFGYTF
>12|TRBV10-3|-|many|TRBJ2-7
TGTGCCATCAGCCCCAGTTCGTACGAGCAGTACTTC
CAISPSSYEQYF
>15|TRBV20-1|-|many|TRBJ2-3
TGCAGTGCTAGAGTCCCGGGGCCCCAGGTTGATACGCAGTATTTT
CSARVPGPQVDTQYF
>15|TRBV7-9|TRBD2|few|TRBJ2-2
TGTGCCAGCAGCCCCAAGCGGGAGAGGACCGGGGAGCTGTTTTTT
CASSPKRERTGELFF
>13|TRBV4-3|-|-|TRBJ2-1
TGCGCCAGCAGCTGGCACACCAGCAATGAGCAGTTCTTC
CASSWHTSNEQFF
>16|TRBV3-1|TRBD2|-|TRBJ2-3
TGTGCCAGCAGCCAAAGAAGCGGGGGAAGCACAGATACGCAGTATTTT
CASSQRSGGSTDTQYF
>12|TRBV3-1|-|many|TRBJ2-6
TGTGCCAGCTCGCTTGGGGCCAACGTCCTGACTTTC
CASSLGANVLTF
>13|TRBV7-2|-|-|TRBJ2-5
TGTGCCAGCAGCTTAAACCGGGGCGAGACCCAGTACTTC
CASSLNRGETQYF
>16|TRBV10-2|TRBD2|few|TRBJ2-3
TGCGCCAGCAGTGGCGGGGCGGGAGTGGTCACAGATACGCAGTATTTT
CASSGGAGVVTDTQYF
>16|TRBV7-2|-|-|TRBJ1-6
TGTGCCAGCAGCTTAACCCCGGATCAGGGTAATTCACCCCTCCACTTT
CASSLTPDQGNSPLHF
>14|TRBV29-1|-|many|TRBJ1-2
TGCAGCGTTCTGATACAGGGTTCCTTCGGTGGCTACACCTTC
CSVLIQGSFGGYTF
>15|TRBV24-1|TRBD1|many|TRBJ2-7
TGTGCCACCAGTGATCCCGGGACAGGGGGGTACGAGCAGTACTTC
CATSDPGTGGYEQYF
>16|TRBV10-3|TRBD2|-|TRBJ2-2
TGTGCCGTCCGCCTAGAGATAATAGCGGGAACCGGGGAGCTGGTTTTT
CAVRLEIIAGTGELVF
>20|TRBV2|TRBD2|many|TRBJ2-3
TGTGCCAGCTCTGTACCGGGGACTAGCGGGAGTGTCACCCCCACAGATACGCAGTATTTT
CASSVPGTSGSVTPTDTQYF
>14|TRBV7-2|-|many|TRBJ1-5
TGTGCCAGCAGCTCCCTCGGGAGCAATCAGCCCCAGCATTTT
CASSSLGSNQPQHF
>15|TRBV5-4|TRBD1|many|TRBJ1-2
TGTGCCAGCAGCCCAACAGGGGGCATCGGCTATGGCTACACCTTC
CASSPTGGIGYGYTF
>17|TRBV5-1|-|many|TRBJ2-1
TGCGCCAGCAGCTTGGGGCTCCGTCAGATATCCTACAATGAGCAGTTCTTC
CASSLGLRQISYNEQFF
>17|TRBV6-5|TRBD1|many|TRBJ1-3
TGTGCCAGCAGTTACCTTACAGGGGCTAGCTCTGGAAACACCATATATTTT
CASSYLTGASSGNTIYF
>17|TRBV7-9|TRBD1|many|TRBJ1-6
TGTGCCAGCAGCCCAGCCTCGGGACAGGGGCATAATTCACCCCTCCACTTT
CASSPASGQGHNSPLHF